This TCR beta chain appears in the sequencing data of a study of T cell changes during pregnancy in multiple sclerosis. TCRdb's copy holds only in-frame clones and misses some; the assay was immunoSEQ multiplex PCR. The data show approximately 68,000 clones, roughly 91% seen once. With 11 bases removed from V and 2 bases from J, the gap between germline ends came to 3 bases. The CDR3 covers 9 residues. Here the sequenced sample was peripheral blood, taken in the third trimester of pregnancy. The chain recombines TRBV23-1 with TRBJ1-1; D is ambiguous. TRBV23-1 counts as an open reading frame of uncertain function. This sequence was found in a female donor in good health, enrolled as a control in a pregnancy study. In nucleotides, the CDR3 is TGCGCCGTAAACACTGAAGCTTTCTTT. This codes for CAVNTEAFF.